This entry is about one TCR beta chain. What it binds is not known. These data are taken from a study of T cells in narcolepsy. Across the study: Enrolled donors included narcolepsy type 1 or type 2 patients and healthy controls.

CDR3 length: 16 residues. J was trimmed by 6 bases and V by 5 bases; bases with no gene match: 7. The germline gives CDR1 MDHEN, CDR2 SYDVKM. Using immunoSEQ multiplex PCR, the repertoire was profiled, and TCRdb retains in-frame clones only, with some absent. Here the sample spans just over 20,000 clones, just over 90% being singletons. Study results and limitations: Autoreactive HCRT-specific and TRIB2-specific clonotypes were marked in same-patient CSF-versus-blood CD4+ comparisons.

The V call is TRBV28, the J call TRBJ2-1; 13 nucleotides align to TRBD2. This TCR was sampled from a human donor with narcolepsy. The sample consisted of CD45RA- memory CD4+ T cells from PBMCs. CDR3 DNA sequence: TGTGCCAGCAGTGTATCGGGACTAGCGGGACCCAATGAGCAGTTCTTC. This sequence encodes CASSVSGLAGPNEQFF.